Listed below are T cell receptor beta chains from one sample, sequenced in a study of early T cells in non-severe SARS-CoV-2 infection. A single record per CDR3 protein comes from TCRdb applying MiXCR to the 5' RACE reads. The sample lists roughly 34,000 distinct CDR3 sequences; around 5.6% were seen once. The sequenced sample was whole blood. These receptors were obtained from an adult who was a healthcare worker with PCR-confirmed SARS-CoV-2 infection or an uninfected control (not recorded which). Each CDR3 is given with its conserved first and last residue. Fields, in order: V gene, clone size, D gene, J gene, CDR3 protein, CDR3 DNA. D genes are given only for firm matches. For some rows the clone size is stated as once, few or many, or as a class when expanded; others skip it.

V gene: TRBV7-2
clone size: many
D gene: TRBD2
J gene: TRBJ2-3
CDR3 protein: CASSLSSASGGDTQYF
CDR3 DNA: TGTGCCAGCAGCTTAAGTTCGGCTAGCGGGGGGGATACGCAGTATTTT

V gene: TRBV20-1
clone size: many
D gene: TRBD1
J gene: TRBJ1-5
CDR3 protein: CSASLGGFNQPQHF
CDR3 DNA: TGCAGTGCTAGTTTAGGGGGCTTCAATCAGCCCCAGCATTTT

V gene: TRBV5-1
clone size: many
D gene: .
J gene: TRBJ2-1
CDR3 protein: CASSFGGSSYNEQFF
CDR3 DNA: TGCGCCAGCAGCTTTGGGGGCAGCTCCTACAATGAGCAGTTCTTC

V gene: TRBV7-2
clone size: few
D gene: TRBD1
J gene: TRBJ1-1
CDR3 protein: CASSLRTHRGRTEAFF
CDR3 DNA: TGTGCCAGCAGCTTAAGGACCCACAGGGGACGTACTGAAGCTTTCTTT

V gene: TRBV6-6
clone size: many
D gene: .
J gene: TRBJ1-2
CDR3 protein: CASSYSDVIQF
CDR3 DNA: TGTGCCAGCAGTTACTCGGACGTTATCCAGTTC

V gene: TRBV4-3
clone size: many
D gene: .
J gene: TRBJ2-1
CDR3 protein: CASSQEGQGFGEQFF
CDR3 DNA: TGCGCCAGCAGCCAAGAGGGGCAGGGATTCGGTGAGCAGTTCTTC

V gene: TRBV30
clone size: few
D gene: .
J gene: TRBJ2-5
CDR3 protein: CAWSVASQSAQYF
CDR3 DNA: TGTGCCTGGAGTGTGGCCAGTCAATCAGCCCAGTACTTC

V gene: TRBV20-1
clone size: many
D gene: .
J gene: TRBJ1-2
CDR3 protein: CSARLTQTANYGYTF
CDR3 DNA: TGCAGTGCTCGACTAACGCAGACAGCTAACTATGGCTACACCTTC

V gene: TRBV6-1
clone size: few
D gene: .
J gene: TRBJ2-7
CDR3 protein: CASSESGTYEQYF
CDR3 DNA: TGTGCCAGCAGTGAATCCGGGACCTACGAGCAGTACTTC

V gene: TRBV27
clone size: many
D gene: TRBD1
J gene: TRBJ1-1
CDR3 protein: CASPLYRGENTEAFF
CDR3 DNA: TGTGCCAGCCCGTTGTACAGGGGAGAGAACACTGAAGCTTTCTTT

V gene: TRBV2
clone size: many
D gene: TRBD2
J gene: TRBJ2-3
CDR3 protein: CASSPNLAGGADTQYF
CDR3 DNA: TGTGCCAGCAGTCCTAATTTAGCGGGGGGGGCAGATACGCAGTATTTT

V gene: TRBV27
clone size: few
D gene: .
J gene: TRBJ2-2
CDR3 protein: CASSGRAASTGELFF
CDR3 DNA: TGTGCCAGCAGTGGAAGGGCAGCCTCCACCGGGGAGCTGTTTTTT

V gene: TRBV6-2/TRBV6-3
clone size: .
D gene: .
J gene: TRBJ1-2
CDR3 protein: CASKGAEPQNYGYTF
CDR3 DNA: TGTGCCAGCAAAGGAGCAGAACCCCAGAACTATGGCTACACCTTC

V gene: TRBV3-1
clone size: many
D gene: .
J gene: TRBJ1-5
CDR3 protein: CASSQGPRQPQHF
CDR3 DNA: TGTGCCAGCAGCCAAGGTCCGAGACAGCCCCAGCATTTT

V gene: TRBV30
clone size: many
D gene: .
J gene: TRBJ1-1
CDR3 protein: CAWTDGVDTEAFF
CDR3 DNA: TGTGCCTGGACCGACGGGGTGGACACTGAAGCTTTCTTT

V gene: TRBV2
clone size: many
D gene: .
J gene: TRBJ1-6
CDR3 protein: CASSEVGPGSPLHF
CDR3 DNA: TGTGCCAGCAGTGAAGTAGGACCTGGTTCACCCCTCCACTTT

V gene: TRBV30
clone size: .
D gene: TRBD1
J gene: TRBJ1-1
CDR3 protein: CAWSDLTGADTEAFF
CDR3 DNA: TGTGCCTGGAGTGACTTGACAGGGGCGGACACTGAAGCTTTCTTT

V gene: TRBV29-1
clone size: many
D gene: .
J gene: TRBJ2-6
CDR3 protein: CSVEYVVYSGANVLTF
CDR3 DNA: TGCAGCGTTGAATACGTGGTTTACTCTGGGGCCAACGTCCTGACTTTC

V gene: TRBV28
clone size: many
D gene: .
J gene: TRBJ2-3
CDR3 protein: CASGLSTDTQYF
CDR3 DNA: TGTGCCAGCGGATTGAGCACAGATACGCAGTATTTT

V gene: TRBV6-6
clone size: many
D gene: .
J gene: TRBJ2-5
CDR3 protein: CASSLQTSWETQYF
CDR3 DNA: TGTGCCAGCAGCCTACAGACTAGTTGGGAGACCCAGTACTTC

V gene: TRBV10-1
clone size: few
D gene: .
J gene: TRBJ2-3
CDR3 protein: CASSRDVFSFQYF
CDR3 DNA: TGCGCCAGCAGCCGGGACGTCTTCAGCTTCCAGTATTTT

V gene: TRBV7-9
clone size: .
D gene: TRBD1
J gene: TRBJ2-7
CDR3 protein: CASSYGTEGEQYF
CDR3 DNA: TGTGCCAGCAGCTACGGGACAGAAGGCGAGCAGTACTTC

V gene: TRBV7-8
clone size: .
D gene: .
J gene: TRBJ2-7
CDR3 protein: CASSLGTVGYEQYF
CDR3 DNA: TGTGCCAGCAGCTTAGGGACAGTAGGCTACGAGCAGTACTTC

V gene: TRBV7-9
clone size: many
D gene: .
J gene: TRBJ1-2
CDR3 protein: CASSLAGRGDGYTF
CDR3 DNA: TGTGCCAGCAGCTTAGCGGGAAGGGGCGATGGCTACACCTTC

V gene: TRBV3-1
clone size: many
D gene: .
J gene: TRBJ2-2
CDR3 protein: CASSQAYTGELFF
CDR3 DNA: TGTGCCAGCAGCCAAGCCTACACCGGGGAGCTGTTTTTT

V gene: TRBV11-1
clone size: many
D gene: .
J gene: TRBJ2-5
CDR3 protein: CASSYEQETQYF
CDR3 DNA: TGTGCCAGCAGCTACGAGCAAGAGACCCAGTACTTC

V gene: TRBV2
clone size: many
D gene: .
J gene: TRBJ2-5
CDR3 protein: CASSERTNKETQYF
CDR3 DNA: TGTGCCAGCAGTGAGAGGACAAACAAAGAGACCCAGTACTTC

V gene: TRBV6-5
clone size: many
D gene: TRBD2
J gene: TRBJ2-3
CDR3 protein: CASSRSLAARSTDTQYF
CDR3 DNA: TGTGCCAGCAGCCGATCACTAGCGGCTAGAAGCACAGATACGCAGTATTTT

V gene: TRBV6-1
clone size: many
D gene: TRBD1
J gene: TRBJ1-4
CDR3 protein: CASKMGRGGTVNEKLFF
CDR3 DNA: TGTGCCAGCAAAATGGGCCGAGGAGGGACAGTAAATGAAAAACTGTTTTTT

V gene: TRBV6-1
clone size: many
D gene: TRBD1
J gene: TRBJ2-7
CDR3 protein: CASRMDRVSLEQYF
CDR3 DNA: TGTGCCAGCAGGATGGACAGGGTCTCCCTCGAGCAGTACTTC

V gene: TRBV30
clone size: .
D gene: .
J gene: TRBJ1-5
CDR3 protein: CAWSVQSLNQPQHF
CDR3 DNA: TGTGCCTGGAGTGTTCAGTCCCTCAATCAGCCCCAGCATTTT

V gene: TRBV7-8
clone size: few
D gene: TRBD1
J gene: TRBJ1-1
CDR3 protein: CASSQQDRAYTEAFF
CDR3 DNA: TGTGCCAGCAGCCAGCAGGACAGGGCATACACTGAAGCTTTCTTT

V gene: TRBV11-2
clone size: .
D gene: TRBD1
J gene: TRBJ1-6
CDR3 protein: CASSALTGTNSPLHF
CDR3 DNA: TGTGCCAGCAGCGCCCTGACAGGGACTAATTCACCCCTCCACTTT

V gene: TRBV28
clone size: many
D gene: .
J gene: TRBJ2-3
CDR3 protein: CASSLPGWDPSTDTQYF
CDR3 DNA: TGTGCCAGCAGTTTACCAGGGTGGGACCCTAGCACAGATACGCAGTATTTT

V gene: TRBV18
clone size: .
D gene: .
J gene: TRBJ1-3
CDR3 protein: CASSPQGTGNTIYF
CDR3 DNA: TGTGCCAGCTCACCACAGGGTACTGGAAACACCATATATTTT

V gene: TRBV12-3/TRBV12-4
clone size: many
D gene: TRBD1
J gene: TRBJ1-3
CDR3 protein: CASDQAGGVSGNTIYF
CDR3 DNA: TGTGCCAGCGACCAGGCAGGGGGGGTCTCTGGAAACACCATATATTTT

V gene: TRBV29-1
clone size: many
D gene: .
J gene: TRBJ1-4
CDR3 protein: CSVEDRGHHQEKLFF
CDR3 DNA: TGCAGCGTTGAAGATAGGGGACACCATCAGGAAAAACTGTTTTTT